This passage covers 27 T cell receptor beta chains from one sample sequenced in a study of CD8+ T cells in alopecia areata. In each case, RNA was isolated and then reverse transcribed into cDNA as the sequencing template. The assay was immunoSEQ multiplex PCR, and TCRdb's table has in-frame clones only and misses some. The data contain about 200,000 clones, roughly 50% of them singletons. The sample taken for sequencing was CD8+ T cells sorted from blood. Receptors originate from a human donor in good health.

There are a few counts of this clone. The genes are TRBV29-1 and TRBJ2-7, with a tentative D call TRBD2 (5 bases). Germline CDR1 and CDR2: SQVTM and ANQGSEA. Trimming stripped 6 bases from V and 8 bases from J, with 20 bases between. CDR3 size: 13 residues. The CDR3 region has the DNA TGCAGCGTACTCGGAGGTGAGGTGGAAAAGCAGTACTTC. Amino acid sequence: CSVLGGEVEKQYF.

This clone appeared a few times. The chain carries TRBV30 and TRBJ2-7; unclear D gene. The CDR3 has 12 residues. Germline CDR1 is GTSNPN and CDR2 is SVGIG (reference sequence). V lost 0 bases and J 6 bases, leaving 9 bases between the germline ends. DNA of the CDR3: TGTGCCTGGAGTGTCCTAACTCGCGAGCAGTACTTC. Its protein product is CAWSVLTREQYF.

This clone was seen only a few times. This rearrangement joins TRBV4-1 to TRBJ2-3; D not resolved. Germline V gives CDR1 MGHRA, CDR2 YSYEKL. Trimming took 0 bases from V and 6 from J, leaving 10 bases between them. The CDR3 totals 14 residues. DNA for the CDR3: TGCGCCAGCAGCCAAGATGGCCTGGATGATACGCAGTATTTT. Its protein product is CASSQDGLDDTQYF.

The rearrangement joins TRBV5-4 to TRBJ2-7; 8 positions agree with TRBD1. Per germline, CDR1 SGHNT and CDR2 YYREEE (reference sequence). Unmatched junction bases numbered 5, after V lost 3 bases and J lost 3 bases. The CDR3 length is 14 residues. CDR3 loop: CASSYGTGDYEQYF. The CDR3 nucleotides are TGTGCCAGCAGCTACGGGACAGGTGACTACGAGCAGTACTTC.

The chain uses TRBV5-1 and TRBJ1-1, with a tentative D call TRBD1 (5 bases). Germline CDR1 reads SGHRS; CDR2 reads YFSETQ. Trimming stripped 0 bases from V and 1 base from J, with 10 bases between. This CDR3 spans 15 amino acids. Here the CDR3 reads CASSLAWGGNTEAFF. In DNA, the CDR3 is TGCGCCAGCAGCTTGGCCTGGGGCGGGAACACTGAAGCTTTCTTT.

The chain couples TRBV9 to TRBJ1-2; D is perhaps TRBD1 (5 bases). The CDR3 runs 18 residues. Trimming stripped 1 base from V and 4 bases from J, with 23 bases between. Germline CDR1 SGDLS, CDR2 YYNGEE. DNA for the CDR3: TGTGCCAGCAGCGTATCTGGGGTCCCCGGGACTGGTCGCTATGGCTACACCTTC. Protein sequence: CASSVSGVPGTGRYGYTF.

This sequence joins TRBV30 and TRBJ2-7; D is ambiguous. Germline V gene sequence: CDR1 GTSNPN, CDR2 SVGIG (reference sequence). CDR3 length equals 13 residues. V lost 0 bases, J lost 7 bases, and 13 bases lay in between. The CDR3: CAWSVQQPGEQYF. The CDR3, as DNA: TGTGCCTGGAGTGTACAGCAGCCTGGGGAGCAGTACTTC.

V gene TRBV30 combines with J gene TRBJ1-2, with D uncertain. This CDR3 is built from 14 residues. Per germline, CDR1 GTSNPN and CDR2 SVGIG (reference sequence). V was trimmed by 1 base and J by 0 bases, leaving 9 bases between them. This chain's CDR3 is CAWSGAGSNYGYTF. The CDR3 DNA sequence: TGTGCCTGGAGTGGAGCAGGCTCTAACTATGGCTACACCTTC.

A word on this clone: Within the sample, other DNA sequences also encode this same CDR3. The chain couples TRBV13 to TRBJ1-1, with D maybe TRBD1 (6 bases). Trimming left V 5 bases short and J 1 base short, with 8 bases between. CDR3 length: 13 residues. Germline assignment: CDR1 PRHDT and CDR2 FYEKMQ (reference sequence). The CDR3 region has the DNA TGTGCCAGCAGCCTGACAGGGAACACTGAAGCTTTCTTT. Residues: CASSLTGNTEAFF.

This clone was counted only a few times. The chain carries TRBV14 and TRBJ2-7, with D perhaps assigned TRBD1 or TRBD2 (5 bases each). V gave up 1 base and J gave up 12 bases, with 19 bases separating them. Germline CDR1 reads SGHDN; CDR2 reads FVKESK. This CDR3 region has 14 residues. The CDR3 bases are TGTGCCAGCAGCCAAGGTTCAGGGACGGCTTTTTTGTACTTC. It encodes CASSQGSGTAFLYF.

The chain carries TRBV9 and TRBJ2-4; 8 bases map to TRBD1. Germline V CDR1 and CDR2: SGDLS, YYNGEE. J was trimmed by 5 bases and V by 3 bases; bases with no gene match: 7. CDR3 length: 15 residues. CDR3 in DNA: TGTGCCAGCAGCGCGGGGACAGGATGGGAAAACATTCAGTACTTC. It yields the protein CASSAGTGWENIQYF.

This clone was detected only a few times. The J gene is TRBJ2-1, the V gene TRBV11-2; 8 bases map to TRBD2. V trimming: 0 bases; J trimming: 4 bases; junction bases outside the gene matches: 5. The CDR3 has 16 amino acids. Germline-derived CDR1 and CDR2 are SGHAT and FQNNGV. The chain's CDR3 is CASSLEAGGAYNEQFF. In nucleotides, the CDR3 is TGTGCCAGCAGCTTAGAGGCCGGGGGGGCGTACAATGAGCAGTTCTTC.

The gene calls are TRBV30 and TRBJ1-2; no reliable D call. The germline V gene encodes CDR1 GTSNPN and CDR2 SVGIG (reference sequence). The CDR3 has 13 residues. Trimming cost V 0 bases and J 4 bases, with 9 bases left between them. The CDR3 DNA reads as TGTGCCTGGAGTGTAGCCGGCCCCTATGGCTACACCTTC. Protein: CAWSVAGPYGYTF.

The genes are TRBV13 and TRBJ1-1; D ambiguous. V lost 2 bases, J lost 0 bases, and 10 bases lay in between. The CDR3 has 15 residues. Germline V gives CDR1 PRHDT, CDR2 FYEKMQ (reference sequence). DNA of the CDR3: TGTGCCAGCAGCTTACTGGCGGAATTGAACACTGAAGCTTTCTTT. It encodes CASSLLAELNTEAFF.

The chain links TRBV19 to TRBJ2-5, with 11 positions matching TRBD2. Trimming cost V 3 bases and J 1 base; bases outside gene matches: 1. This CDR3 contains 15 residues. The germline gives CDR1 LNHDA, CDR2 SQIVND (reference sequence). The CDR3 here is CASSILAGGQETQYF. CDR3 DNA sequence: TGTGCCAGTAGTATCCTAGCGGGGGGCCAAGAGACCCAGTACTTC.

The chain's CDR3 is CASSLSHSGNTIYF. The CDR3 region has the DNA TGTGCCAGCAGTTTATCACACTCTGGAAACACCATATATTTT. J is TRBJ1-3 and V is TRBV27, with no clear D. Trimming removed 0 bases from V and 0 bases from J, with 3 bases in between. Germline CDR1 MNHEY, CDR2 SMNVEV (reference sequence). This CDR3 has 14 amino acids.

The chain couples TRBV29-1 to TRBJ1-1; perhaps TRBD1 as D (5 bases). Germline assignment: CDR1 SQVTM and CDR2 ANQGSEA. The V end lost 5 bases, the J end lost 2 bases, and 15 bases lay between the germline ends. CDR3 length equals 14 residues. CDR3 sequence: CSVQGSSLNTEAFF. The CDR3 DNA sequence: TGCAGCGTTCAGGGTTCGAGCTTAAACACTGAAGCTTTCTTT.

The chain recombines TRBV6-5 with TRBJ2-1, with D perhaps matching TRBD2 (5 bases). V gave up 2 bases and J gave up 8 bases, with 16 bases separating them. The CDR3 is 15 amino acids. CDR1 MNHEY and CDR2 SVGAGI come from the germline V gene. The CDR3 nucleotides read TGTGCCAGCAGTTACGAGGGCACCTATCGCGATGAGCAGTTCTTC. It yields the protein CASSYEGTYRDEQFF.

J is TRBJ1-1 and V is TRBV5-6, with TRBD1 matching 10 bases. Germline assignment: CDR1 SGHDT and CDR2 YYEEEE. V lost 4 bases and J lost 3; bases outside the gene matches: 6. The CDR3 extends over 15 amino acids. The CDR3: CASSRDRGSDTEAFF. DNA for the CDR3: TGTGCCAGCAGCAGGGACAGGGGAAGCGACACTGAAGCTTTCTTT.

This clone has a handful of counts. The chain combines TRBV15 with TRBJ2-7; 9 nucleotides match TRBD1. This CDR3 region has 13 residues. V lost 9 bases to trimming and J lost 4 bases; unmatched junction nucleotides: 7. Germline-derived CDR1 and CDR2 are LNHNV and YYDKDF (reference sequence). This CDR3 reads CATSTGGAYEQYF. The CDR3 nucleotides read TGTGCCACTTCGACAGGGGGAGCGTACGAGCAGTACTTC.

This clone came up a few times. The chain recombines TRBV2 with TRBJ2-3, with unresolved D. Between the trimmed V and J ends, which lost 7 bases and 1 base, there was a span of 6 bases. The CDR3 has 12 amino acids. CDR1 is SNHLY and CDR2 is FYNNEI in the germline V gene. CDR3 coding DNA: TGTGCCAGCACAACTCGCACAGATACGCAGTATTTT. Translating it yields CASTTRTDTQYF.

This chain links TRBV30 with TRBJ2-3, with D perhaps matching TRBD1 (5 bases). The length of the CDR3 is 14 residues. V was clipped by 2 bases and J by 0 bases, with 9 bases between them. CDR1 GTSNPN and CDR2 SVGIG come from the germline V gene (reference sequence). The CDR3 DNA reads TGTGCCTGGAGTTTCTGGGGCAGCACAGATACGCAGTATTTT. Protein product: CAWSFWGSTDTQYF.

CDR3 loop: CASSVHRDTQYF. The CDR3 bases are TGTGCCAGCAGCGTACACCGAGATACGCAGTATTTT. The gene calls are TRBV9 and TRBJ2-3; D not certain. CDR3 length equals 12 residues. V was trimmed by 1 base and J by 5 bases, leaving 5 bases between them. Germline CDR1 SGDLS, CDR2 YYNGEE.

Here the CDR3 DNA reads TGTGCCAGCAGCTTAGCGCCCGATGGAGGGGAAGAGACCCAGTACTTC. It yields the protein CASSLAPDGGEETQYF. The rearrangement joins TRBV7-8 to TRBJ2-5; a weak D match, TRBD2 (6 bases). In germline, CDR1 is SGHVS, CDR2 FQNEAQ. Trimming shortened V by 0 bases and J by 3 bases, and 14 bases separated the two germline ends. The CDR3 consists of 16 residues.

On this clone: Other DNA sequences of this sample code for an identical CDR3. The rearrangement links TRBV30 to TRBJ1-5; TRBD1 matches at 9 bases. The germline V gene encodes CDR1 GTSNPN and CDR2 SVGIG (reference sequence). The V and J ends lost 3 bases and 4 bases, in that order; junction bases with no gene match: 4. The CDR3 spans 14 residues. CDR3 sequence reads: CAWSAGQGNQPQHF. The CDR3 DNA reads as TGTGCCTGGAGCGCGGGACAGGGAAATCAGCCCCAGCATTTT.

This clone occurred a few times. The V gene is TRBV7-8, the J gene TRBJ1-5; 7 bases fit TRBD1. The CDR3 has 15 amino acids. Germline V lookup: CDR1 SGHVS, CDR2 FQNEAQ. After removal of 5 bases from V and 7 bases from J, the junction contained 11 bases not matched to a gene. The CDR3 coding sequence is TGTGCCAGCAGCCCACAGGGGACCTTGAGGCAGCCCCAGCATTTT. This codes for CASSPQGTLRQPQHF.

The chain employs TRBV7-9 and TRBJ1-6; D call uncertain. The CDR3 spans 14 residues. The V and J ends lost 4 bases and 3 bases respectively, with 7 bases between them. Germline loops: CDR1 SEHNR, CDR2 FQNEAQ (reference sequence). The CDR3 DNA reads TGTGCCAGCAGCTCTACCTACTATAATTCACCCCTCCACTTT. Translation: CASSSTYYNSPLHF.